This paragraph covers one TCR beta chain sequence. The CDR3 is made up of 12 amino acids. Germline V lookup: CDR1 SEHNR, CDR2 FQNEAQ (reference sequence). V shed 4 bases and J shed 3 bases, with 5 bases lying between them. The assay was immunoSEQ multiplex PCR, and TCRdb's table has in-frame clones only and misses some. The sample lists about 15,000 clones; 60% to 75% were seen once. The data belong to a study of T cells after somatic rescue of genetic block. The sequencing input was peripheral blood mononuclear cells (PBMCs). The source is a man between 18 and 29 years old. The V and J genes are TRBV7-9 and TRBJ2-3; unclear D gene. CDR3 DNA: TGTGCCAGCAGCTCTGGGACAGATACGCAGTATTTT. Translating it yields CASSSGTDTQYF.